The T cell receptor beta chain under discussion was sequenced for a study of blood T cell repertoires in COVID-19. The overall study: PBMCs, B-cell-depleted T cells, or T cells were the source of the cDNA or gDNA that made up the material.

Across fewer than 25 US areas, participants ranged in age from about 18 to 100 years. Assignments of participants to cohorts depended upon their own reported clinical history. Original analysis: For nucleated cells, counts were estimated from reference gene primer amplification. The protocol was immunoSEQ multiplex PCR, while the TCRdb copy is restricted to in-frame clones and leaves out a portion. The V and J calls and clone size were taken over from that table, and D and trimming were inferred from the DNA. The data show a few hundred thousand clones, with nearly 90% seen just once and around 4.3% held by the top ten. The CDR3 has 16 amino acids. CDR1 MNHNS and CDR2 SASEGT come from the germline V gene. Trimming cost V 0 bases and J 4 bases, with 10 bases left between them.

Material: PBMCs or T cells enriched from blood (not recorded which). The chain is built from TRBV6-1 and TRBJ1-6, with D hard to call. The TCR sequence derives from a woman between 18 and 29 years old with acute COVID-19. CDR3 nucleotide sequence: TGTGCCAGCAGTGAAGCCTCGACACCGTATAATTCACCCCTCCACTTT. This sequence encodes CASSEASTPYNSPLHF.